These T cell receptor beta chains were read from a single sample in a study of blood T cell repertoires in COVID-19. Sequenced by immunoSEQ multiplex PCR; TCRdb stores in-frame clones only, minus some. The sample lists about 99,000 clones, 84% occurring once. The sequencing input was peripheral blood. The receptor source for this set is a human donor in a cohort sampled during active or convalescent COVID-19. The CDR3 runs from the conserved cysteine through the conserved F or W. D genes are given only for firm matches. Clone size is given for some rows only: seen once, a few or many times, or a class if the clone is expanded.

abundance,d_gene,len,j_gene,v_gene,CDR3nt,CDR3aa
-,-,14,TRBJ2-3,TRBV5-1,TGCGCCAGCAGCCCCGGACAGCACACAGATACGCAGTATTTT,CASSPGQHTDTQYF
-,TRBD2,15,TRBJ2-2,TRBV7-3,TGTGCCAGCTCCCCCCAAGGGACTAGCTTCGGGGAGCTGTTTTTT,CASSPQGTSFGELFF
-,TRBD1,15,TRBJ2-3,TRBV7-6,TGTGCCAGCAGCTCATGGACAGGGGGCACAGATACGCAGTATTTT,CASSSWTGGTDTQYF
-,-,18,TRBJ1-2,TRBV6-1,TGTGCCAGCAGTGATTTGCGGCGGGCTCCGGTCCCGCGGCATGGCTACACCTTC,CASSDLRRAPVPRHGYTF
-,-,14,TRBJ1-1,TRBV4-1,TGCGCCAGCAGCCAAGTGGGTGAGGGGGCTGAAGCTTTCTTT,CASSQVGEGAEAFF
-,TRBD1,15,TRBJ2-1,TRBV7-3,TGTGCCAGCAGTCGGGACAGGGGATCCCACAATGAGCAGTTCTTC,CASSRDRGSHNEQFF
-,-,15,TRBJ1-1,TRBV5-1,TGCGCCAGCAGCTTAGGGGACTTCCAGAACACTGAAGCTTTCTTT,CASSLGDFQNTEAFF
once,-,17,TRBJ2-1,TRBV7-9,TGTGCCAGCAGCCTCCACAGGGCAGGGTTAACCTACAATGAGCAGTTCTTC,CASSLHRAGLTYNEQFF
-,TRBD2,15,TRBJ2-1,TRBV7-2,TGTGCCAGCAAGAGACTAGCGGGGGGCTACAATGAGCAGTTCTTC,CASKRLAGGYNEQFF
-,-,14,TRBJ1-1,TRBV6-5,TGTGCCAGCAGTTACACAGGGATGAACACTGAAGCTTTCTTT,CASSYTGMNTEAFF
-,TRBD1,17,TRBJ1-4,TRBV18,TGTGCCAGCTCACCAGCGGCAGGGGGAAATGTCGGTGAAAAACTGTTTTTT,CASSPAAGGNVGEKLFF
-,-,15,TRBJ1-4,TRBV9,TGTGCCAGCAGCGTAGGAGTGGCAACTAATGAAAAACTGTTTTTT,CASSVGVATNEKLFF
-,-,14,TRBJ2-2,TRBV7-3,TGTGCCAGCCGCCTCGGGGGTGCCACCGGGGAGCTGTTTTTT,CASRLGGATGELFF
-,-,14,TRBJ2-2,TRBV5-1,TGCGCCAGCAGCTTGGTGTCAGGGTCCGGGGAGCTGTTTTTT,CASSLVSGSGELFF
-,TRBD2,15,TRBJ2-1,TRBV2,TGTGCCAGCAGCCCCACTAGCGGGGGGGCGTGGGAGCAGTTCTTC,CASSPTSGGAWEQFF
-,-,17,TRBJ2-3,TRBV15,TGTGCCACCAGCAGAGATTCCAGGGTCATGAACACAGATACGCAGTATTTT,CATSRDSRVMNTDTQYF
-,-,13,TRBJ1-1,TRBV11-2,TGTGCCAGCAGCTTACAGGAGGGGCAGGGAAAAATCTTT,CASSLQEGQGKIF
-,-,14,TRBJ1-5,TRBV6-6,TGTGCCAGCAGTCTCCAGGGTTCCAATCAGCCCCAGCATTTT,CASSLQGSNQPQHF
-,TRBD1,13,TRBJ1-6,TRBV6-5,TGTGCCAGCAGGGGACAGGGGGCTTCACCCCTCCACTTT,CASRGQGASPLHF
-,-,15,TRBJ1-6,TRBV18,TGTGCCAGCTCACCATCCAGCGACTACAATTCACCCCTCCACTTT,CASSPSSDYNSPLHF
-,-,14,TRBJ1-6,TRBV29-1,TGCAGCGTTGAAACAGGGCAGGGTCAATCACCCCTCCACTTT,CSVETGQGQSPLHF
few,TRBD1,17,TRBJ2-3,TRBV7-6,TGTGCCAGCAGCCAAGTATGGGGGGGACAGGGGGCTAATACGCAGTATTTT,CASSQVWGGQGANTQYF
-,-,15,TRBJ1-6,TRBV9,TGTGCCAGCAGTTCGAGGGCCGCAGAAAATTCACCCCTCCACTTT,CASSSRAAENSPLHF
-,TRBD2,15,TRBJ2-7,TRBV5-4,TGTGCCAGCAGCTTGAGTAGCGGGGACCACTACGAGCAGTACTTC,CASSLSSGDHYEQYF
-,TRBD1,15,TRBJ2-7,TRBV28,TGTGCCAGCACCCTGACAGGGGGCGGAAACTTTGAGCAGTACTTC,CASTLTGGGNFEQYF
-,-,15,TRBJ1-4,TRBV5-4,TGTGCCAGCAGCCCCGGGACGGGGGGCGTGGAAAAACTGTTTTTT,CASSPGTGGVEKLFF
-,-,16,TRBJ1-4,TRBV18,TGTGCCAGCTCACCGATAACTGATTCAACTAATGAAAAACTGTTTTTT,CASSPITDSTNEKLFF
few,-,15,TRBJ1-5,TRBV18,TGTGCCAGCTCACCATTGGTTGGATTCGGGCAGCCCCAGCATTTT,CASSPLVGFGQPQHF
once,TRBD1,15,TRBJ1-5,TRBV19,TGTGCCAGTAGTATAGATGCAGGGGGCACTCAGCCCCAGCATTTT,CASSIDAGGTQPQHF
-,TRBD2,16,TRBJ2-3,TRBV5-1,TGCGCCAGCAGCAGGACTAGCGGGGGGGCCTCAGATACGCAGTATTTT,CASSRTSGGASDTQYF
-,-,13,TRBJ2-1,TRBV7-3,TGTGCCAGCAGCCCGGGACACTCCAATGAGCAGTTCTTC,CASSPGHSNEQFF
-,-,13,TRBJ1-6,TRBV19,TGTGCCAGTAGTATAGGCGGGGGTTCACCCCTCCACTTT,CASSIGGGSPLHF
-,-,14,TRBJ2-2,TRBV7-9,TGTGCCAGCAGCTTAGCGCAGACTACCGGGGAGCTGTTTTTT,CASSLAQTTGELFF
-,TRBD1,17,TRBJ1-2,TRBV4-1,TGCGCCAGCAGCCAAGGAAGGCTCTCTCAGGGGGCGTTGGGCTACACCTTC,CASSQGRLSQGALGYTF
-,-,11,TRBJ1-2,TRBV28,TGTGCCAGCAGTTACAGGGATGGCTACACCTTC,CASSYRDGYTF
-,-,17,TRBJ1-2,TRBV5-5,TGTGCCAGCAGCTTAGGGGCCGCCGGTTACATCTCATATGGCTACACCTTC,CASSLGAAGYISYGYTF
-,TRBD2,17,TRBJ2-3,TRBV19,TGTGCCAGTAACTCCTACCTAGCGGGGGCCTCCACAGATACGCAGTATTTT,CASNSYLAGASTDTQYF
-,-,13,TRBJ2-7,TRBV10-1,TGCGCCAGCAATACCGGGAGCACCTACGAGCAGTACTTC,CASNTGSTYEQYF
-,-,15,TRBJ2-1,TRBV6-2/TRBV6-3,TGTGCCAGCAGTTACTCTGTGGGGGGGCGAGTTGGACAGTTCTTC,CASSYSVGGRVGQFF
-,-,14,TRBJ1-1,TRBV6-6,TGTGCCAGCAGCTTTCAGGGACTTGGAACTGAAGCTTTCTTT,CASSFQGLGTEAFF
-,-,16,TRBJ2-3,TRBV5-1,TGCGCCAGCAGCTCGACTAATTTGGCAGGCAGCGATACGCAGTATTTT,CASSSTNLAGSDTQYF
many,-,15,TRBJ2-7,TRBV6-5,TGTGCCAGCAGGCCGAAGCCGGGACAAATCTACGAGCAGTACTTC,CASRPKPGQIYEQYF
-,TRBD2,16,TRBJ2-7,TRBV2,TGTGCCAGCAGTGAAGGCGGAGCGGGGCTTCCCTACGAGCAGTACTTC,CASSEGGAGLPYEQYF
-,TRBD1,15,TRBJ1-6,TRBV5-1,TGCGCCAGCAGCCGTCAGGGGGACTATAATTCACCCCTCCACTTT,CASSRQGDYNSPLHF
few,-,13,TRBJ1-1,TRBV5-1,TGCGCCAGCAGCTTGTCCATGAACACTGAAGCTTTCTTT,CASSLSMNTEAFF
-,-,14,TRBJ2-7,TRBV3-1/TRBV3-2,TGTGCCAGCAGCCCTCAGGTTGCTCCGATCGAGCAGTACTTC,CASSPQVAPIEQYF
-,-,19,TRBJ2-6,TRBV5-4,TGTGCCAGCAGCTTGTCTCTTTGGGAGACTGGGTCTGGGGCCAACGTCCTGACTTTC,CASSLSLWETGSGANVLTF
-,-,13,TRBJ1-5,TRBV19,TGTGCCAGTAGTATGGGCACCAATCAGCCCCAGCATTTT,CASSMGTNQPQHF
-,TRBD1,15,TRBJ1-2,TRBV6-6,TGTGCCAGCAGGGACGGACAGGGAGGATTCTATGGCTACACCTTC,CASRDGQGGFYGYTF
-,-,14,TRBJ2-7,TRBV11-3,TGTGCCAGCAGCTCCCGGCACGGGTTCAACGAGCAGTACTTC,CASSSRHGFNEQYF